Following are 32 T cell receptor beta chains from one sample sequenced in a study of CD8+ T cells in alopecia areata. Extraction of RNA preceded its reverse transcription into cDNA, which served as the sequencing template. Measured with immunoSEQ multiplex PCR; TCRdb has only the in-frame clones, and not every one. The sample has under 85,000 clones; roughly half are singletons. The sequences come from CD8+ T cells sorted from blood, collected at week 0. The receptors were sampled from a human donor with alopecia areata.

The rearrangement uses TRBV4-1 and TRBJ2-7; 8 nucleotides match TRBD1. The CDR3 totals 14 residues. Germline V gene sequence: CDR1 MGHRA, CDR2 YSYEKL. V gave up 2 bases and J gave up 2 bases; unmatched junction bases: 2. The CDR3 nucleotides are TGCGCCAGCAGCCAACAGGGGGCCGCCTACGAGCAGTACTTC. Translating gives CASSQQGAAYEQYF.

This clone appeared a few times. The gene calls are TRBV5-4 and TRBJ2-7, with a weak D call TRBD1 (7 bases). The germline CDR1 and CDR2 sequences are SGHNT and YYREEE (reference sequence). The CDR3 is 16 amino acids. The V gene lost 5 bases and the J gene lost 0 bases, with 18 bases spanning the gap. The CDR3 spells CASRLTGDSLSYEQYF. Written as DNA, the CDR3 is TGTGCCAGCAGACTAACAGGGGACTCCCTCTCCTACGAGCAGTACTTC.

The chain joins TRBV29-1 to TRBJ2-2, with D perhaps TRBD1 (5 bases). CDR1 and CDR2 from the germline V gene are SQVTM and ANQGSEA. CDR3 length equals 16 residues. V was cut by 1 base and J by 5 bases, with 17 bases left in between. DNA of the CDR3: TGCAGCGTTGAAGGGGCTCGGCAGGGTAGAACCGGGGAGCTGTTTTTT. Its translation: CSVEGARQGRTGELFF.

This clone was detected many times. The genes are TRBV7-8 and TRBJ2-1; 12 nucleotides align to TRBD2. Germline V lookup: CDR1 SGHVS, CDR2 FQNEAQ. V lost 4 bases, J lost 5 bases, and 0 bases stayed unmatched. This CDR3 contains 14 residues. This CDR3 reads CASSWTSGNNEQFF. CDR3 DNA sequence: TGTGCCAGCAGCTGGACTAGCGGGAACAATGAGCAGTTCTTC.

This clone showed up just a few times. The chain combines TRBV27 with TRBJ2-7; D gene unclear. The CDR3 is 13 residues long. V was cut by 3 bases and J by 1 base, with 7 bases left in between. Looked up from germline, CDR1 is MNHEY and CDR2 is SMNVEV (reference sequence). The chain's CDR3 is CASSFRLSYEQYF. CDR3 sequence (DNA): TGTGCCAGCAGTTTCCGCCTATCCTACGAGCAGTACTTC.

The chain combines TRBV6-6 with TRBJ2-6; tentative D call: TRBD1 (6 bases). The assigned J gene may be wrong: the sequence end matches TRBJ2-4 better. The CDR3 extends over 12 amino acids. Germline V gene sequence: CDR1 MNHNY, CDR2 SVGAGI (reference sequence). The CDR3 DNA reads TGTGCCAGCAGTCCAGGGGCGAACATTCAGTACTTC. Translated: CASSPGANIQYF.

V is TRBV13 and J is TRBJ2-5; D gene ambiguous. CDR1 and CDR2 from the germline V gene are PRHDT and FYEKMQ (reference sequence). V lost 0 bases and J 3 bases, leaving 8 bases between the germline ends. The CDR3 is 14 amino acids. CDR3 DNA: TGTGCCAGCAGCTTAGGTATTGCGAAAGAGACCCAGTACTTC. Residues: CASSLGIAKETQYF.

The rearrangement joins TRBV25-1 to TRBJ2-5, with 8 nucleotides matching TRBD2. Trimming removed 3 bases from V and 7 bases from J; junction bases left unmatched: 13. Germline V lookup: CDR1 MGHDK, CDR2 SYGVNS. The length of the CDR3 is 16 residues. The CDR3 DNA sequence: TGTGCCAGCAGTGACCCGGGGGGGCCCAGCCGGGGGACCCAGTACTTC. It codes for CASSDPGGPSRGTQYF.

On this clone: This sequence is one base from a far larger clone and is likely a read error. Other nucleotide sequences from this sample produce the same CDR3. The rearrangement uses TRBV7-7 and TRBJ2-1; D is perhaps TRBD2 (6 bases). The germline V gene encodes CDR1 SSHAT and CDR2 FNYEAQ (reference sequence). This CDR3 is 13 amino acids long. CDR3 nucleotide sequence: TGTGCTAGCAGCTTAGCGACTAGCAATGAGCAGTTCTTC. Translating gives CASSLATSNEQFF. Looking up the rest from reference TRBV7-7 and TRBJ2-1 gives the full variable domain: GAGVSQSPRYKVTKRGQDVTLRCDPISSHATLYWYQQALGQGPEFLTYFNYEAQPDKSGLPSDRFSAERPEGSISTLTIQRTEQRDSAMYRCASSLATSNEQFFGPGTRLTVL.

The genes are TRBV29-1 and TRBJ2-5; D gene uncertain. Germline lookup yields CDR1 SQVTM and CDR2 ANQGSEA. Between the trimmed V and J ends, which lost 3 bases and 0 bases, there was a span of 8 bases. The CDR3 contains 13 residues. The CDR3 nucleotides are TGCAGCGTTGAGGGCACGGACCAAGAGACCCAGTACTTC. Translated, it gives CSVEGTDQETQYF. The variable domain in full, with the rest retrieved from reference TRBV29-1 and TRBJ2-5, is SAVISQKPSRDICQRGTSLTIQCQVDSQVTMMFWYRQQPGQSLTLIATANQGSEATYESGFVIDKFPISRPNLTFSTLTVSNMSPEDSSIYLCSVEGTDQETQYFGPGTRLLVL.

This clone was counted between two and nine times. The chain recombines TRBV6-5 with TRBJ1-1, with D possibly being TRBD1 (6 bases). CDR1 MNHEY and CDR2 SVGAGI come from the germline V gene. This CDR3 has 15 amino acids. V shed 6 bases and J shed 0 bases, with 14 bases lying between them. CDR3 region: CASSRPGAMNTEAFF. In nucleotides, the CDR3 is TGTGCCAGCAGCCGCCCAGGGGCGATGAACACTGAAGCTTTCTTT.

The chain couples TRBV29-1 to TRBJ2-7; 8 nucleotides line up with TRBD2. Germline V gene data show CDR1 as SQVTM and CDR2 as ANQGSEA. V shed 5 bases, J shed 2 bases, and the junction held 8 bases outside the gene matches. CDR3 length: 14 residues. The CDR3 here is CSVRLVAGTYEQYF. DNA of the CDR3: TGCAGCGTTCGTTTGGTAGCGGGAACCTACGAGCAGTACTTC.

On this clone: The sample contains more than one DNA sequence encoding this CDR3. The chain recombines TRBV18 with TRBJ2-1; perhaps TRBD2 as D (5 bases). With 3 bases removed from V and 7 bases from J, the gap between germline ends came to 10 bases. The CDR3 covers 13 residues. Germline V gives CDR1 KGHSH, CDR2 LQKENI. This chain's CDR3 is CASSPSRGNEQFF. The CDR3 nucleotides are TGTGCCAGCTCACCGTCGAGAGGGAATGAGCAGTTCTTC.

This clone was detected once. V is TRBV4-1 and J is TRBJ1-5; D is unresolved. CDR3 length: 13 residues. V dropped 4 bases and J dropped 7 bases, with 11 bases sitting between them. CDR1 is MGHRA, CDR2 YSYEKL, per germline. This CDR3 is CASSPSVLQPQHF. The CDR3 DNA follows: TGCGCCAGCAGCCCAAGCGTGTTACAGCCCCAGCATTTT.

This clone was observed a few times. The DNA for the CDR3 is TGCGCCAGCAAGTCAGCTAGCGGGATTTTAGAGCAGTACTTC. Translating it yields CASKSASGILEQYF. The V and J genes are TRBV5-1 and TRBJ2-7, with 9 bases matching TRBD2. This CDR3 comprises 14 residues. Trimming removed 6 bases from V and 7 bases from J; junction bases left unmatched: 11. Germline V CDR1 and CDR2: SGHRS, YFSETQ.

The chain combines TRBV7-9 with TRBJ2-7, with a tentative D call TRBD2 (6 bases). Germline V gives CDR1 SEHNR, CDR2 FQNEAQ (reference sequence). V shed 5 bases and J shed 3 bases, with 14 bases lying between them. CDR3 length equals 14 residues. CDR3 loop: CASSLRDSSYEQYF. The CDR3 DNA is TGTGCCAGCAGCCTACGGGACTCTAGCTACGAGCAGTACTTC.

The rearrangement uses TRBV29-1 and TRBJ2-7, with 7 nucleotides matching TRBD1. The CDR3 covers 13 residues. Germline CDR1 SQVTM, CDR2 ANQGSEA. Germline trimming cut 6 bases from V and 6 bases from J; bases unmatched to any gene: 11. The CDR3, as DNA: TGCAGCGTGGCCGGGACAGTGCCCATCGAGCAGTACTTC. Translating gives CSVAGTVPIEQYF.

This chain uses TRBV27 with TRBJ2-1; D may be TRBD2 (5 bases). In germline, CDR1 is MNHEY, CDR2 SMNVEV (reference sequence). Trimming left V 3 bases short and J 3 bases short, with 12 bases between. This CDR3 region has 15 residues. CDR3 sequence: CASSFERAGYNEQFF. The DNA of the CDR3 is TGTGCCAGCAGTTTCGAGAGGGCAGGCTACAATGAGCAGTTCTTC.

The rearrangement joins TRBV7-9 to TRBJ2-3; D possibly corresponds to TRBD2 (7 bases). CDR3 length: 14 amino acids. V was clipped by 5 bases and J by 6 bases, with 15 bases between them. Germline V gene lookup returns CDR1 SEHNR and CDR2 FQNEAQ (reference sequence). The CDR3 region is CASSQRGAADTQYF. The CDR3 region has the DNA TGTGCCAGCAGCCAACGGGGGGCGGCGGATACGCAGTATTTT.

This clone came up a few times. V gene TRBV7-9 combines with J gene TRBJ1-5; no firm D call. The CDR3 totals 12 residues. CDR1 and CDR2 from the germline V gene are SEHNR and FQNEAQ (reference sequence). Trimming took off 4 bases at V and 7 bases at J, with 8 bases between the two ends. As DNA, the CDR3 is TGTGCCAGCAGCTCCCTGAACCAGCCCCAGCATTTT. As protein: CASSSLNQPQHF.

The chain links TRBV6-5 to TRBJ2-1, with 7 nucleotides matching TRBD1. V shed 8 bases, J shed 4 bases, and the junction held 5 bases outside the gene matches. The CDR3 covers 13 residues. CDR1 and CDR2 (germline): MNHEY, SVGAGI. Written as DNA, the CDR3 is TGTGCCAGCCACCAGACAGGGTACAATGAGCAGTTCTTC. Its translation is CASHQTGYNEQFF.

This clone was picked up many times. V gene TRBV7-7 combines with J gene TRBJ2-2; 7 nucleotides agree with TRBD2. Germline loops: CDR1 SSHAT, CDR2 FNYEAQ (reference sequence). The trim removed 5 bases at V and 6 bases at J, leaving 6 bases unmatched. The CDR3 length is 14 residues. This CDR3 reads CASSPWTRSGELFF. As DNA, the CDR3 is TGTGCCAGCAGCCCCTGGACTAGATCCGGGGAGCTGTTTTTT. The variable domain in full, with the rest retrieved from reference TRBV7-7 and TRBJ2-2, is GAGVSQSPRYKVTKRGQDVTLRCDPISSHATLYWYQQALGQGPEFLTYFNYEAQPDKSGLPSDRFSAERPEGSISTLTIQRTEQRDSAMYRCASSPWTRSGELFFGEGSRLTVL.

This clone is medium-sized within its sample. The CDR3 sequence is CASSLARDTHTGELFF. CDR3 DNA: TGTGCCAGCAGCTTAGCGAGGGATACACACACCGGGGAGCTGTTTTTT. J is TRBJ2-2 and V is TRBV11-2; a possible D gene is TRBD2 (5 bases). CDR1 and CDR2 from the germline V gene are SGHAT and FQNNGV. This CDR3 region has 16 residues. The V end was cut by 1 base, the J end by 3 bases, with 12 bases between.

This clone has a count of ten or more. This chain connects TRBV7-9 to TRBJ1-5; maybe TRBD1 (6 bases). The length of the CDR3 is 15 residues. Trimming pared 5 bases from V and 4 bases from J, leaving 15 bases between. Germline lookup yields CDR1 SEHNR and CDR2 FQNEAQ (reference sequence). CDR3 DNA: TGTGCCAGCAGCCCCGCCGGGACACCTAATCAGCCCCAGCATTTT. Translating it yields CASSPAGTPNQPQHF.

This chain connects TRBV29-1 to TRBJ2-7; D remains ambiguous. The CDR3 extends over 12 amino acids. The V end was cut by 1 base, the J end by 2 bases, with 6 bases between. Germline V lookup: CDR1 SQVTM, CDR2 ANQGSEA. The CDR3 sequence: CSVEGITYEQYF. As DNA, the CDR3 is TGCAGCGTTGAAGGCATCACCTACGAGCAGTACTTC.

This chain connects TRBV28 to TRBJ1-5; D is undetermined. V dropped 3 bases and J dropped 7 bases, with 7 bases sitting between them. CDR3 length: 12 residues. Germline lookup yields CDR1 MDHEN and CDR2 SYDVKM. CDR3 loop: CASSFGGQPQHF. DNA for the CDR3: TGTGCCAGCAGTTTCGGAGGCCAGCCCCAGCATTTT.

With regard to this clone: In the same sample, other DNA sequences code for this CDR3. This chain uses TRBV29-1 with TRBJ2-2; D gene uncertain. Per germline, CDR1 SQVTM and CDR2 ANQGSEA. Trimming removed 4 bases at V and 5 bases at J, with 5 bases between. This CDR3 contains 11 residues. The CDR3 protein is CSVGVTGELFF. In DNA form, the CDR3 reads TGCAGCGTTGGAGTTACCGGGGAGCTGTTTTTT.

The chain carries TRBV29-1 and TRBJ2-7; 9 nucleotides agree with TRBD2. The CDR3 is made up of 13 amino acids. Trimming cost V 4 bases and J 3 bases; bases outside gene matches: 4. From germline, CDR1 is SQVTM and CDR2 ANQGSEA. The CDR3 sequence is CSVVGREGYEQYF. CDR3 in DNA: TGCAGCGTTGTAGGGCGGGAGGGCTACGAGCAGTACTTC.

This clone was seen a few times. The gene calls are TRBV7-9 and TRBJ1-1; no clear D gene. This CDR3 contains 13 residues. The V gene's germline CDR1 is SEHNR and CDR2 FQNEAQ (reference sequence). Trimming stripped 5 bases from V and 5 bases from J, with 12 bases between. The CDR3 coding sequence is TGTGCCAGCAGCCTCGACTTGAGGACTGAAGCTTTCTTT. Translating it yields CASSLDLRTEAFF.

The chain carries TRBV9 and TRBJ2-6, with D uncertain. V shed 2 bases and J shed 0 bases, with 6 bases lying between them. CDR1 and CDR2 from the germline V gene are SGDLS and YYNGEE. The CDR3 contains 15 residues. The CDR3 DNA follows: TGTGCCAGCAGCGTTTATCGCTCTGGGGCCAACGTCCTGACTTTC. Translating gives CASSVYRSGANVLTF.

The chain combines TRBV15 with TRBJ2-4; 14 nucleotides line up with TRBD2. V shed 6 bases, J shed 6 bases, and the junction held 7 bases outside the gene matches. Germline loops: CDR1 LNHNV, CDR2 YYDKDF (reference sequence). The CDR3 has 16 residues. The CDR3 sequence: CATRPRLAGGGNIQYF. CDR3 in DNA: TGTGCCACCAGACCCCGACTAGCGGGAGGGGGAAACATTCAGTACTTC.

The chain uses TRBV5-4 and TRBJ2-6, with D perhaps TRBD2 (7 bases). The CDR3 has 18 amino acids. Germline V gene lookup returns CDR1 SGHNT and CDR2 YYREEE (reference sequence). Trimming stripped 1 base from V and 5 bases from J, with 19 bases between. The CDR3 loop is CASSLSGNRVSWANVLTF. The CDR3, as DNA: TGTGCCAGCAGCTTGAGCGGGAACAGGGTTAGCTGGGCCAACGTCCTGACTTTC.